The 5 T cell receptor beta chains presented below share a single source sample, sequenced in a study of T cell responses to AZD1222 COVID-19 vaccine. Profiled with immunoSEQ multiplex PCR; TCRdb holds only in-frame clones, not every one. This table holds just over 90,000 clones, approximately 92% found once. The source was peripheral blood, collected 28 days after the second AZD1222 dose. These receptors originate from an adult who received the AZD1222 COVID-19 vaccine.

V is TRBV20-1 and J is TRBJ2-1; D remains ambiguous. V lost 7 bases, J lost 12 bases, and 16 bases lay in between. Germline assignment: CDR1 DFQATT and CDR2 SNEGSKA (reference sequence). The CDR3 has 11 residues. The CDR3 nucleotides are TGCAGTGTACAAGAAAGGGTGCGGCAGTTCTTC. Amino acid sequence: CSVQERVRQFF.

CDR3 region: CASSVTDRMSPLHF. In DNA, the CDR3 is TGTGCCAGCAGCGTTACGGACAGAATGTCACCCCTCCACTTT. The chain joins TRBV5-6 to TRBJ1-6; perhaps TRBD1 as D (6 bases). From germline, CDR1 is SGHDT and CDR2 YYEEEE. The CDR3 contains 14 residues. Trimming removed 4 bases from V and 10 bases from J, with 15 bases in between. Supplemented by reference TRBV5-6 and TRBJ1-6, the full variable domain reads DAGVTQSPTHLIKTRGQQVTLRCSPKSGHDTVSWYQQALGQGPQFIFQYYEEEERQRGNFPDRFSGHQFPNYSSELNVNALLLGDSALYLCASSVTDRMSPLHFGNGTRLTVT.

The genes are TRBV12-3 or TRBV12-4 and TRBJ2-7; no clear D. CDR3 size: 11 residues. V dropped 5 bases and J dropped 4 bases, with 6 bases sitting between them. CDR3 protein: CASSSRYEQYF. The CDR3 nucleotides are TGTGCCAGCAGTAGCCGTTACGAGCAGTACTTC.

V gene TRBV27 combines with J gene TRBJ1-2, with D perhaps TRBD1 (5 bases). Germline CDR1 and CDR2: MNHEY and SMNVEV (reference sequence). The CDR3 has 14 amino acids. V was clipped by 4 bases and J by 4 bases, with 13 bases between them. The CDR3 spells CASSYTGTAYGYTF. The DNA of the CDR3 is TGTGCCAGCAGTTACACCGGGACGGCCTATGGCTACACCTTC.

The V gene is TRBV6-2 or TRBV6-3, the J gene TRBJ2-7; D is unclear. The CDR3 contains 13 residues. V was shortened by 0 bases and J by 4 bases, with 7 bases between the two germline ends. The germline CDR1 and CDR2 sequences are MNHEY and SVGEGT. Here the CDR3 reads CASSYSALYEQYF. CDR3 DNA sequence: TGTGCCAGCAGTTACTCGGCCTTATACGAGCAGTACTTC.